This record looks at one T cell receptor beta chain sequence and its context. The antigen remains undetermined. V was trimmed by 1 base and J by 2 bases, leaving 19 bases between them. Looked up from germline, CDR1 is SGHNT and CDR2 is YYREEE (reference sequence). CDR3 size: 17 residues. The data were obtained in a study of T cell responses to AZD1222 COVID-19 vaccine. General observations from the study: Clonal diversity may have been underestimated in mostly white British donors. Per reports, nearly half of all spike-specific TCRs target regions that are unmutated in variants.

Data came from immunoSEQ multiplex PCR; TCRdb stores just in-frame clones and leaves some out. The data show 150,000 to 200,000 clones, under 95% seen once. Recipients boosted at about 4 weeks or about 12 weeks are pooled. The chain joins TRBV5-4 to TRBJ2-7; D gene ambiguous. The material was peripheral blood, obtained 28 days after the second AZD1222 dose. The TCR comes from an adult who received the AZD1222 COVID-19 vaccine. This CDR3 reads CASSLPAFVGSPYEQYF. The CDR3 nucleotides are TGTGCCAGCAGCTTGCCAGCATTTGTCGGTAGCCCCTACGAGCAGTACTTC.